Only a few counts were recorded for the clone carrying this T cell receptor beta chain. Amplified TCR beta CDR3 regions derived from RNA transcripts. Carried out on the TCR CDR3, a first-round RT-PCR used the HTBI primer set. TCRdb reanalysed the multiplex PCR reads using MiXCR and keeps one entry per CDR3 protein. The table records under 400,000 distinct CDR3 sequences, approximately 13% of them present only once. This specimen comes from a study of T cells in Graves' hyperthyroidism and ophthalmopathy. The CDR3 is made up of 13 amino acids. With 5 bases clipped from V and 8 bases from J, the junction kept 3 bases outside the gene matches. Per germline, CDR1 SQVTM and CDR2 ANQGSEA.

V is TRBV29-1 and J is TRBJ2-1; 13 bases line up with TRBD2. The source material was blood. The sequence was obtained from a woman aged 60 to 75 with Graves' hyperthyroidism. The CDR3 bases are TGCAGCGTTACTAGCGGGAGGGGCCATGAGCAGTTCTTC. Amino acids: CSVTSGRGHEQFF.